This T cell receptor beta chain was sequenced during a study of CD8 T cells in ankylosing spondylitis. General study findings and limits: Enrichment of disease-linked clones was reportedly significant in matched ankylosing spondylitis synovial fluid. Blood from ankylosing spondylitis patients appeared to carry a characteristic roughly 8-variant TCR beta motif.

The sample holds a few counts of this clonotype. Antigen: not known. Quantitative 5'-RACE with molecular barcodes was used to make the TCR beta libraries. TCRdb reanalysed the 5' RACE reads using MiXCR and keeps one entry per CDR3 protein. Of hundreds of thousands of distinct CDR3 sequences listed, over 15% are singletons. Germline V lookup: CDR1 KGHSH, CDR2 LQKENI. This CDR3 is built from 15 residues. J gave up 7 bases and V 2 bases, and 5 bases lay outside the gene matches. The material sequenced was blood, either unsorted or a sorted T cell fraction (not recorded which). The rearrangement uses TRBV18 and TRBJ1-6; the match to TRBD1 covers 7 bases. The source is a male donor with ankylosing spondylitis. The CDR3 loop is CASSPEGQLNSPLHF. DNA for the CDR3: TGTGCCAGCTCACCAGAGGGACAGCTAAATTCACCCCTCCACTTT. The full variable domain, rest sourced from reference TRBV18 and TRBJ1-6, is NAGVMQNPRHLVRRRGQEARLRCSPMKGHSHVYWYRQLPEEGLKFMVYLQKENIIDESGMPKERFSAEFPKEGPSILRIQQVVRGDSAAYFCASSPEGQLNSPLHFGNGTRLTVT.